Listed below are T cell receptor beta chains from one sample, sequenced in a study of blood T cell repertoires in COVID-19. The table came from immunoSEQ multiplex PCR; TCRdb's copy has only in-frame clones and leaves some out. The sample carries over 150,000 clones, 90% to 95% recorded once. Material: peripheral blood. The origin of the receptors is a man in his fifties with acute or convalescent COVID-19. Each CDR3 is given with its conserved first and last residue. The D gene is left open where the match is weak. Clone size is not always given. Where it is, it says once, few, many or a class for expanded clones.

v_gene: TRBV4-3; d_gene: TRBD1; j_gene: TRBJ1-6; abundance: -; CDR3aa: CASSQAWGTGGSPLHF; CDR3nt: TGCGCCAGCAGCCAGGCTTGGGGGACAGGGGGTTCACCCCTCCACTTT
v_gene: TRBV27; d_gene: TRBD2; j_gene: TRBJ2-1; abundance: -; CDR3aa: CASSLSGTSVRYDRYNEQFF; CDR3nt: TGTGCCAGCAGTTTATCCGGGACTAGCGTACGGTACGACCGGTACAATGAGCAGTTCTTC
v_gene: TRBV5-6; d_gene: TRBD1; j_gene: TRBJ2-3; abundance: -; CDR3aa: CASSFRTGKDVTDTQYF; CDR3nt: TGTGCCAGCAGCTTTCGGACAGGGAAGGATGTGACAGATACGCAGTATTTT
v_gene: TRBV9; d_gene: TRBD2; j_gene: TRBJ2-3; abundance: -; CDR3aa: CASSVSGGLAGVGTDTQYF; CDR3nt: TGTGCCAGCAGCGTATCCGGAGGGCTAGCGGGAGTGGGGACAGATACGCAGTATTTT
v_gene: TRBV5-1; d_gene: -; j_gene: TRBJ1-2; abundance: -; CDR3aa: CASSTLGAAYGYTF; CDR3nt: TGCGCCAGCAGCACCCTAGGGGCCGCCTATGGCTACACCTTC
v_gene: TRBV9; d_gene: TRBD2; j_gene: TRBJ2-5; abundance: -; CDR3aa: CASSVWGSGGETQYF; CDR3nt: TGTGCCAGCAGCGTATGGGGTTCGGGGGGAGAGACCCAGTACTTC
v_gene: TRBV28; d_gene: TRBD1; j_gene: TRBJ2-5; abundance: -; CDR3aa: CASSLPTGAGTQYF; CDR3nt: TGTGCCAGCAGTTTGCCCACAGGGGCGGGGACCCAGTACTTC
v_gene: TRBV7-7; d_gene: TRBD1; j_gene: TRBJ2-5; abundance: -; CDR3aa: CASSLGGTAQETQYF; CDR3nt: TGTGCCAGCAGCTTAGGGGGGACAGCCCAAGAGACCCAGTACTTC
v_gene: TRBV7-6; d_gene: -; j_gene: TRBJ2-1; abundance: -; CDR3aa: CASSLGGTGNEQFF; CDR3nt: TGTGCCAGCAGCTTAGGCGGAACGGGCAATGAGCAGTTCTTC
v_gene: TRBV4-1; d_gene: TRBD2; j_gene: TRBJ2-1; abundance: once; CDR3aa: CASSQEGLAYNEQFF; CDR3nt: TGCGCCAGCAGCCAAGAGGGACTAGCGTACAATGAGCAGTTCTTC
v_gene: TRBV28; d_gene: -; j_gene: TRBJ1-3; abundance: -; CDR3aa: CASRRDTVSGNTIYF; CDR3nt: TGTGCCAGCAGGAGGGACACGGTCTCTGGAAACACCATATATTTT
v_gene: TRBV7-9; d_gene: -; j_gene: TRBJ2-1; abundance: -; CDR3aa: CASSLARGGDNEQFF; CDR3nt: TGTGCCAGCAGCTTAGCGAGGGGAGGAGACAATGAGCAGTTCTTC
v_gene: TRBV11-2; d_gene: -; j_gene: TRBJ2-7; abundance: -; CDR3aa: CASSLDVGAEQYF; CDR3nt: TGTGCCAGCAGCTTAGATGTTGGGGCCGAGCAGTACTTC
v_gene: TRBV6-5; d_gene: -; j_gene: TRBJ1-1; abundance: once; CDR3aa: CASRGQNTEAFF; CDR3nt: TGTGCCAGCAGGGGACAGAACACTGAAGCTTTCTTT
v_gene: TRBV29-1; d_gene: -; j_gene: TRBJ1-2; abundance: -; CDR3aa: CSVKRGEGIYTF; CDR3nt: TGCAGCGTCAAAAGGGGGGAGGGGATCTACACCTTC
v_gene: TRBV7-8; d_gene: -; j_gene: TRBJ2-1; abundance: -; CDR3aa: CASSLRGGVNNEQFF; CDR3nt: TGTGCCAGCAGCTTACGAGGCGGGGTTAACAATGAGCAGTTCTTC
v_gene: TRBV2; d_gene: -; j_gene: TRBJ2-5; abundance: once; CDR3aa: CASSKQEETQYF; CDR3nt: TGTGCCAGCAGTAAGCAAGAAGAGACCCAGTACTTC
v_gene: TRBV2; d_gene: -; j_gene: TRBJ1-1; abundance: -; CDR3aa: CASSRGMNTEAFF; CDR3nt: TGTGCCAGCAGTAGAGGGATGAACACTGAAGCTTTCTTT
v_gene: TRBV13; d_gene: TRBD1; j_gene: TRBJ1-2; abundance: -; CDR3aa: CASSYGQGIDGYTF; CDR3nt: TGTGCCAGCAGCTATGGACAGGGGATAGATGGCTACACCTTC
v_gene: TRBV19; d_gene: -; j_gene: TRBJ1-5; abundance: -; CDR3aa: CASKRGRVSNQPQHF; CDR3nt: TGTGCCAGTAAGCGGGGCCGGGTGAGCAATCAGCCCCAGCATTTT
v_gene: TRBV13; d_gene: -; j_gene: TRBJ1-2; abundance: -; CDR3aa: CASSLILRGRGYTF; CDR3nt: TGTGCCAGCAGCTTAATTCTCAGGGGACGCGGCTACACCTTC
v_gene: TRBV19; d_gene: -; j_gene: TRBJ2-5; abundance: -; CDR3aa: CASTPAGAGETQYF; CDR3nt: TGTGCCAGTACGCCGGCGGGGGCTGGAGAGACCCAGTACTTC
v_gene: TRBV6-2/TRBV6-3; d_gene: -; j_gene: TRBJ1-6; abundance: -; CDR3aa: CASSSYSGGNSPLHF; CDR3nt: TGTGCCAGCAGTTCTTACAGTGGAGGTAATTCACCCCTCCACTTT
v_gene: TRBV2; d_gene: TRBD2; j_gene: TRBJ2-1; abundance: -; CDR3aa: CASSEGLEGSDEQFF; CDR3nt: TGTGCCAGCAGTGAGGGACTAGAAGGCTCGGATGAGCAGTTCTTC